The clone carrying this T cell receptor (beta chain) was counted a few times. The sample originates from a study of blood T cell repertoires in COVID-19. Overall study context: COVID-19 samples collected from the United States, Italy and Spain covered acute and convalescent phases. Nucleic acid was either cDNA or gDNA, and it came from T cells, B-cell-depleted T cells, or PBMCs.

Original handling: Amplification from reference gene primers served as the basis for estimated nucleated cell counts. TCRdb's copy holds only in-frame clones and misses some; the assay was immunoSEQ multiplex PCR. V and J calls plus clone size are reproduced from that table; the DNA served to infer D and trimming. The sample has about 52,000 clones; more than 75% are singletons. Germline V gene sequence: CDR1 LGHDT, CDR2 YNNKEL (reference sequence). Trimming stripped 0 bases from V and 7 bases from J, with 16 bases between. The CDR3 is 16 amino acids. The rearrangement uses TRBV3-1 (or the pseudogene TRBV3-2) and TRBJ2-1; possible D gene TRBD2, 5 bases. The material sequenced was peripheral blood. This TCR was sampled from a man aged 65-85 years with acute or convalescent COVID-19. CDR3 coding DNA: TGTGCCAGCAGCCAAGACCACCATAGCGTAGGGAATGAGCAGTTCTTC. It specifies CASSQDHHSVGNEQFF.